This is a list of T cell receptor beta chains from one sample in a study of cytomegalovirus exposure and HLA in healthy donors. TCRdb's table, derived via immunoSEQ multiplex PCR, lists solely in-frame clones and lacks some. The sample holds about 60,000 clones, roughly 96% seen once. The material sequenced was PBMCs. The receptors were sampled from a young man in good health and CMV-seronegative. The CDR3 runs from the conserved cysteine through the conserved F or W. The D gene is left open where the match is weak. Clone size is stated in some rows and not others, as once, few, many or a class when expanded.

CDR3aa	CDR3nt	j_gene	d_gene	abundance	v_gene	len
CASSAPGQGNTEAFF	TGTGCCAGCAGCGCCCCCGGACAGGGGAACACTGAAGCTTTCTTT	TRBJ1-1	TRBD1	.	TRBV9	15
CASKKRDLSDTQYF	TGCGCCAGCAAGAAGCGGGATTTGTCAGATACGCAGTATTTT	TRBJ2-3	TRBD2	.	TRBV10-2	14
CASSDRGFDEQFF	TGTGCCAGCAGTGACAGGGGTTTCGATGAGCAGTTCTTC	TRBJ2-1	.	.	TRBV6-4	13
CASRSTSGYTDTQYF	TGCGCCAGCAGGTCGACTAGCGGCTACACAGATACGCAGTATTTT	TRBJ2-3	TRBD2	.	TRBV5-1	15
CASSSLTSGREQETQYF	TGTGCCAGCAGTTCTCTGACTAGCGGGAGGGAACAAGAGACCCAGTACTTC	TRBJ2-5	TRBD2	.	TRBV28	17
CASSPNSVRTEAFF	TGCGCCAGCAGCCCCAATTCCGTACGGACTGAAGCTTTCTTT	TRBJ1-1	.	.	TRBV5-1	14
CASSMTSSGELFF	TGTGCCAGCAGTATGACTAGTTCCGGGGAGCTGTTTTTT	TRBJ2-2	.	.	TRBV28	13
CAWGGDSNQPQHF	TGTGCCTGGGGGGGGGATAGCAATCAGCCCCAGCATTTT	TRBJ1-5	.	.	TRBV30	13
CASSQDGEAPSTDTQYF	TGCGCCAGCAGCCAAGATGGTGAGGCCCCTAGCACAGATACGCAGTATTTT	TRBJ2-3	.	.	TRBV4-3	17
CASSLSRVLNTEAFF	TGTGCCAGCAGTTTATCCAGGGTCTTGAACACTGAAGCTTTCTTT	TRBJ1-1	.	.	TRBV28	15
CASSLLGDNEQFF	TGTGCCAGCAGCTTACTAGGGGACAATGAGCAGTTCTTC	TRBJ2-1	.	.	TRBV27	13
CASSLRDREAKNIQYF	TGTGCCAGCAGCTTAAGGGACAGGGAAGCCAAAAACATTCAGTACTTC	TRBJ2-4	TRBD1	.	TRBV7-9	16
CASSPIETGNYEQYF	TGTGCCAGCAGCCCGATCGAGACAGGTAACTACGAGCAGTACTTC	TRBJ2-7	.	.	TRBV9	15
CAGTGTGIEKLFF	TGTGCAGGGACCGGGACAGGGATCGAAAAACTGTTTTTT	TRBJ1-4	TRBD1	.	TRBV6-4	13
CASRGGMSPYNEQFF	TGTGCCAGCAGGGGCGGGATGTCGCCCTACAATGAGCAGTTCTTC	TRBJ2-1	.	once	TRBV6-5	15
CASSFLDRGGNTIYF	TGTGCCAGCAGTTTCCTGGACAGGGGGGGAAACACCATATATTTT	TRBJ1-3	TRBD1	.	TRBV28	15
CASSQTLLAGSIISSYNEQFF	TGCGCCAGCAGCCAAACCCTACTAGCGGGCTCTATTATAAGCTCCTACAATGAGCAGTTCTTC	TRBJ2-1	TRBD2	once	TRBV4-3	21